This T cell receptor (beta chain) was profiled in a study of human T cells and chemical hapten exposure (dated by TCRdb to the early 2020s). Notes on the research overall: Libraries were pooled for sequencing, and variation in per-sample TCR yields was attributed mainly to small differences in library volumes within the pool. The study tracked peripheral blood TCR repertoire changes in vivo during primary and secondary sensitization to the hapten diphenylcyclopropenone (DPC) in alopecia patients. For every blood RNA sample, sequencing covered both the TCR alpha and TCR beta chains.

Library preparation used 5' RACE. TCRdb names Illumina MiSeq as the instrument used. During library preparation, unique molecular identifiers were attached to individual cDNA molecules so that TCRs could be counted quantitatively and reproducibly. The original methods were these. A median of around 100,000 TCRs per sample was observed, with a range of 23,224 to 690,600. The Decombinator software suite was used to annotate the V, J and CDR3 of the TCR reads. For the PS versus PT1 abundance plots, all samples were subsampled to the same number of TCRs (28,000). TCRs were defined as expanded if absent before sensitization and observed at least eight times at the 2-week time point. TCRdb's own reprocessing of the public reads used fastp at Q25 and MiXCR and kept productive beta chains. Rows with one shared CDR3 protein collapse into an entry with the most common genes and DNA. The V and J calls and clone size come from TCRdb's table, not from the authors' own analysis. The sample table contains under 150,000 distinct CDR3 sequences; only one count was recorded for around 20% of them. Of the sample, 2.5% to 3% is held by the ten largest clones.

This clonotype came up a few times. The antigen this receptor binds is unknown. One base away there is no much larger clone; base qualities are not given. Paper-wide results and their limitations: DPC sensitization did not change how many TCRs were above 1 in 1000 frequency, and no evidence was found of alterations in global repertoire structure. Repeated subsampling changed both the strength of the expansion versus patch-test correlation and the threshold at which the correlation became significant.

Total RNA was isolated from unfractionated whole blood collected in Tempus Blood RNA tubes. Five healthy volunteers served as TCR sequencing controls and were bled at day 0, 2 weeks and 6 weeks. At the junction V is shortened by 8 bases and J by 5 bases, with 15 bases in between. The CDR3, cysteine through phenylalanine, is 13 amino acids long. The read is trimmed to its CDR3 DNA, 39 bases read in frame from base 1. From a lookup of the germline V gene (reference sequence), CDR1 and CDR2 are MNHEY and SMNVEV. Rearrangement joined TRBV27 to TRBJ1-1; no D gene can be assigned with confidence. The source of this sequence is a human donor in good health. This receptor carries the CDR3 CASSGNVLTEAFF. The DNA is as follows: TGTGCCAGCTCGGGAAACGTGTTGACTGAAGCTTTCTTT.